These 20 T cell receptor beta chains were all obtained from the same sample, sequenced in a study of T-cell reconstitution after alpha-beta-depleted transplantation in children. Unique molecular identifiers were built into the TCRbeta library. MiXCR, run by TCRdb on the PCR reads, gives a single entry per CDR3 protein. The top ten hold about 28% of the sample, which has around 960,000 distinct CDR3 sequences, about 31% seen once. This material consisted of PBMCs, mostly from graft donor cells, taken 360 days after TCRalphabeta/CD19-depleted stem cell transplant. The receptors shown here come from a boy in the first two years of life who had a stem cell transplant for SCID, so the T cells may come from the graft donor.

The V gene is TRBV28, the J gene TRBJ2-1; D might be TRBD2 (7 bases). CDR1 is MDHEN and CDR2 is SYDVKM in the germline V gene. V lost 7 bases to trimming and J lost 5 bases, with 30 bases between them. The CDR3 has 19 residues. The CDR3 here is CASTPGGGGPGVSHNEQFF. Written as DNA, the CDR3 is TGTGCCAGCACCCCCGGTGGGGGGGGGCCGGGGGTTAGTCACAATGAGCAGTTCTTC.

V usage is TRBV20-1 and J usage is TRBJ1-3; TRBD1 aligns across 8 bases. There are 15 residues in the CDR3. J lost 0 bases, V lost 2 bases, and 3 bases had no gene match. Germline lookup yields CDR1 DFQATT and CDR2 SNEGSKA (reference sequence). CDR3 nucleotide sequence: TGCAGTGCTAGACCGACAGGGGCCTCTGGAAACACCATATATTTT. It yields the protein CSARPTGASGNTIYF.

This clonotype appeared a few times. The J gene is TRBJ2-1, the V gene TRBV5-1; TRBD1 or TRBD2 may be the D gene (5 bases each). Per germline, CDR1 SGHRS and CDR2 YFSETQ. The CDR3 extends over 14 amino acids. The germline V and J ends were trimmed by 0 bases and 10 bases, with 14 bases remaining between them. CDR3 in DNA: TGCGCCAGCAGCTTGGAAGTAGGGGAGTTGGAGCAGTTCTTC. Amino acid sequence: CASSLEVGELEQFF.

The CDR3 is CASSFTQTSYEQYF. The CDR3 nucleotides are TGTGCCAGCAGTTTCACACAGACTTCCTACGAGCAGTACTTC. The chain joins TRBV27 to TRBJ2-7; D remains unclear. Trimming removed 3 bases at V and 1 base at J, with 10 bases between. The length of the CDR3 is 14 residues. Per the germline V gene, CDR1 is MNHEY and CDR2 is SMNVEV (reference sequence).

CDR3 region: CAWNIVQQDEQYF. The CDR3 DNA reads as TGTGCCTGGAATATCGTTCAGCAAGACGAGCAGTACTTC. The rearrangement links TRBV30 to TRBJ2-7; D is undetermined. CDR3 size: 13 residues. In germline, CDR1 is GTSNPN, CDR2 SVGIG (reference sequence). V lost 4 bases and J 5 bases, leaving 15 bases between the germline ends.

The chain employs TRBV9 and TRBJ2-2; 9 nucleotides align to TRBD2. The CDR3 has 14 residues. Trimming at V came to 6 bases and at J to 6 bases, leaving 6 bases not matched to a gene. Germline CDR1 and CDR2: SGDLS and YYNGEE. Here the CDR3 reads CASTSGGRAGELFF. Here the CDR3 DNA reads TGTGCCAGCACCAGCGGGGGGAGGGCCGGGGAGCTGTTTTTT.

The CDR3 region has the DNA TGCGCCAGCAGCGGTGGCGGACAGGGGGCCGGTGAAGCTTTCTTT. It translates to CASSGGGQGAGEAFF. This chain uses TRBV4-1 with TRBJ1-1; 11 nucleotides agree with TRBD1. From germline, CDR1 is MGHRA and CDR2 YSYEKL. The CDR3 totals 15 residues. The trim removed 5 bases at V and 7 bases at J, leaving 9 bases unmatched.

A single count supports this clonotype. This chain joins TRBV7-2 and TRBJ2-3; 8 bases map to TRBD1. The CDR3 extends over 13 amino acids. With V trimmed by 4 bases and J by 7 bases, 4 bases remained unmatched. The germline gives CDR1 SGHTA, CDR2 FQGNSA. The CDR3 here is CASSWTGSHTQYF. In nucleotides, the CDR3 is TGTGCCAGCAGCTGGACAGGGTCGCATACGCAGTATTTT.

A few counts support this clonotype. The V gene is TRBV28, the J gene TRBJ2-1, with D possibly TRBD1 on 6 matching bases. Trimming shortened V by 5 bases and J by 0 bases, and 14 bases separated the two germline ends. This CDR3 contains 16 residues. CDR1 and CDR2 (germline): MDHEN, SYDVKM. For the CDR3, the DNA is TGTGCCAGCAGTCGCCAGGGGATAAGCTCCTACAATGAGCAGTTCTTC. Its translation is CASSRQGISSYNEQFF.

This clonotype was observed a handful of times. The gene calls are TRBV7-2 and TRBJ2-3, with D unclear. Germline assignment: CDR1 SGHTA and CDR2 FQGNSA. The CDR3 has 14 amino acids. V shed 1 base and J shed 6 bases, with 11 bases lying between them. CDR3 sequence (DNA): TGTGCCAGCAGCTTAGTTGGCCCGGTTGATACGCAGTATTTT. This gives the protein CASSLVGPVDTQYF.

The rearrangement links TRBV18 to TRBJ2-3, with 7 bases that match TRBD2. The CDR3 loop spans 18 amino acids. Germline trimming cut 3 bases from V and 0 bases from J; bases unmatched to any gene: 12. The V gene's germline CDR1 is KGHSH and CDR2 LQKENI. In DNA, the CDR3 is TGTGCCAGCTCACCCTATGGGAAGCGGGGTGGTAGCACAGATACGCAGTATTTT. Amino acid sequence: CASSPYGKRGGSTDTQYF.

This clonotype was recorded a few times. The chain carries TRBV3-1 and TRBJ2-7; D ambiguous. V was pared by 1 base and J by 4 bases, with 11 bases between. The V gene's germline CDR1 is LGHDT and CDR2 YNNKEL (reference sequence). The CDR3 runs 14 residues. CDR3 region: CASSQVQAGYEQYF. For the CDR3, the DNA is TGTGCCAGCAGCCAAGTCCAGGCAGGTTACGAGCAGTACTTC.

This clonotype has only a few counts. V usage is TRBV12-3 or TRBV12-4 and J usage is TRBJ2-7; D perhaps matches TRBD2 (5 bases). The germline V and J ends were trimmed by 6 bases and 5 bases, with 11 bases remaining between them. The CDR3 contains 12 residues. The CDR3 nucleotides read TGTGCCAGCAGGGGTGTCGGGAACGAGCAGTACTTC. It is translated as CASRGVGNEQYF.

CDR3 sequence: CPPTRLAQETQYF. The DNA for the CDR3 is TGCCCCCCCACCCGGCTGGCGCAAGAGACCCAGTACTTC. The chain uses TRBV5-1 and TRBJ2-5; D not resolved. CDR1 is SGHRS and CDR2 is YFSETQ in the germline V gene. The CDR3 has 13 residues.

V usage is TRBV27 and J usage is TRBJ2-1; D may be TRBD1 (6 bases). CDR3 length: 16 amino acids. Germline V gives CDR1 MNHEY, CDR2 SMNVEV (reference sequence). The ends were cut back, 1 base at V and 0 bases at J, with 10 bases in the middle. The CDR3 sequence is CASSLFQGSSYNEQFF. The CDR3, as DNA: TGTGCCAGCAGTTTATTTCAGGGGAGCTCCTACAATGAGCAGTTCTTC.

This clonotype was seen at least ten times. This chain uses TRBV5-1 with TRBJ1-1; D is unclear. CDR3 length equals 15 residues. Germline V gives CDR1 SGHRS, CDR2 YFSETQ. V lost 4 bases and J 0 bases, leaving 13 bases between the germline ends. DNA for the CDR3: TGCGCCAGCAGCAACCCCAGGACGTTGAACACTGAAGCTTTCTTT. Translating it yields CASSNPRTLNTEAFF.

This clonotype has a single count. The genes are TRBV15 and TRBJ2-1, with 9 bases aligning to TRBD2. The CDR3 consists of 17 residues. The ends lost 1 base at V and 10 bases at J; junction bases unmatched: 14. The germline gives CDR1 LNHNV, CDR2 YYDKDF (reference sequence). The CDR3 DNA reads TGTGCCACCAGCAGAGTTGATAGCGGGGGCCGTCCAGGGGAGCAGTTCTTC. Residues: CATSRVDSGGRPGEQFF.

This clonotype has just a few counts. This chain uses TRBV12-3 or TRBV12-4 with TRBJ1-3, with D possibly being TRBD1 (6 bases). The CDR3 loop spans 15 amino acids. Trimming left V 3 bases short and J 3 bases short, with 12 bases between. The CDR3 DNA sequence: TGTGCCAGCAGTTTCGCTACAGGGATTGGAAACACCATATATTTT. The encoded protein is CASSFATGIGNTIYF.

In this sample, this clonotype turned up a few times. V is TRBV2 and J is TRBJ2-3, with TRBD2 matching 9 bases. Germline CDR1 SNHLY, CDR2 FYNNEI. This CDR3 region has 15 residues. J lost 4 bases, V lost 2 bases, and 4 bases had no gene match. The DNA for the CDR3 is TGTGCCAGCAGTGAACTAGGCGGGGGGGCAGATACGCAGTATTTT. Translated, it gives CASSELGGGADTQYF.

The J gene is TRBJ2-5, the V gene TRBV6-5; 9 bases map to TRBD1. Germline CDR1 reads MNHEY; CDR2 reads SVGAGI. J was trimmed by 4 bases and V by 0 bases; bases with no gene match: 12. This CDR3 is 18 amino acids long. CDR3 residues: CASSYSRGGTGYGETQYF. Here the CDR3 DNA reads TGTGCCAGCAGTTACTCGAGGGGGGGGACAGGGTACGGAGAGACCCAGTACTTC.